These 8 T cell receptor beta chains share one sample of origin, sequenced in a study of blood T cells in healthy people across ages. Next came a second PCR, run for about 7 to 12 cycles, which used a sample-barcoded 5' primer along with a J-beta primer mix. A single record per CDR3 protein comes from TCRdb applying MiXCR to the 5' RACE reads. The sample includes more than 900,000 distinct CDR3 sequences, under 30% of them seen just once. These data also formed part of another study, on T cells of mothers and their children.

Sequencing was performed on blood. The receptors shown here come from a girl aged 2 to 10 in good health.

The rearrangement uses TRBV5-5 and TRBJ2-5, with D perhaps TRBD1 (7 bases). The CDR3 is 13 amino acids. CDR1 is SGHKS and CDR2 is YYEKEE in the germline V gene (reference sequence). V was pared by 6 bases and J by 5 bases, with 14 bases between. This CDR3 is CASNLGGQETQYF. The CDR3 DNA follows: TGTGCCAGCAATTTGGGGGGACAGGAGACCCAGTACTTC.

CDR3 DNA: TGTGCCACAGTACGAGGGGCCTACAATGAGCAGTTCTTC. This translates into CATVRGAYNEQFF. The rearrangement joins TRBV10-3 to TRBJ2-1, with D perhaps given as TRBD1 or TRBD2 (5 bases each). From germline, CDR1 is ENHRY and CDR2 SYGVKD. The CDR3 is made up of 13 amino acids. The V and J ends lost 10 bases and 2 bases respectively, with 12 bases between them.

The chain employs TRBV19 and TRBJ2-1; 8 nucleotides align to TRBD2. The germline gives CDR1 LNHDA, CDR2 SQIVND (reference sequence). With V trimmed by 4 bases and J by 8 bases, 10 bases remained unmatched. The CDR3 length is 15 residues. The CDR3 here is CASSNPAGAWDEQFF. The CDR3 DNA reads TGTGCCAGTAGTAACCCAGCGGGGGCCTGGGATGAGCAGTTCTTC. The variable domain in full, completed from reference TRBV19 and TRBJ2-1, reads DGGITQSPKYLFRKEGQNVTLSCEQNLNHDAMYWYRQDPGQGLRLIYYSQIVNDFQKGDIAEGYSVSREKKESFPLTVTSAQKNPTAFYLCASSNPAGAWDEQFFGPGTRLTVL.

The V call is TRBV7-2, the J call TRBJ1-2; tentatively, D is TRBD1 (6 bases). The CDR3 spans 15 residues. V dropped 1 base and J dropped 0 bases, with 9 bases sitting between them. The germline V gene has CDR1 SGHTA and CDR2 FQGNSA. The CDR3 region is CASSLEGTTNYGYTF. The CDR3 DNA reads as TGTGCCAGCAGCTTAGAAGGGACAACTAACTATGGCTACACCTTC.

The rearrangement uses TRBV7-8 and TRBJ2-3; 7 positions match TRBD2. The CDR3 runs 17 residues. V lost 5 bases to trimming and J lost 1 base; unmatched junction nucleotides: 12. Germline CDR1 SGHVS, CDR2 FQNEAQ. The CDR3 nucleotides are TGTGCCAGCAGCCCCCGGGGGGTAGCACGACGCACAGATACGCAGTATTTT. Its protein product is CASSPRGVARRTDTQYF.

Only a few counts were recorded for this clonotype. A read error may account for a junction end that differs from germline. The CDR3 loop reads CASSFPLGELPTQYF. In DNA form, the CDR3 reads TGTGCCAGTAGCTTTCCCCTGGGGGAATTACCAACGCAGTATTTT. The chain links TRBV11-3 to TRBJ2-3; D might be TRBD1 or TRBD2, each matching 5 bases. Per the germline V gene, CDR1 is SGHNT and CDR2 is YENEEA. The CDR3 is 15 amino acids.

This clonotype was seen a few times. V and J are TRBV6-2 or TRBV6-3 and TRBJ1-2; D gene uncertain. Per germline, CDR1 MNHEY and CDR2 SVGEGT. V was trimmed by 6 bases and J by 8 bases, leaving 19 bases between them. The CDR3 loop spans 14 amino acids. The DNA of the CDR3 is TGTGCCAGCAGCCCAACCCCGGACCCATGGGGCTACACCTTC. Translating it yields CASSPTPDPWGYTF.

There are a few counts of this clonotype. This sequence joins TRBV2 and TRBJ2-5; D gene ambiguous. Germline V CDR1 and CDR2: SNHLY, FYNNEI. The CDR3 is 12 residues long. V was clipped by 6 bases and J by 3 bases, with 8 bases between them. Here the CDR3 reads CASRSFEETQYF. The CDR3 nucleotides read TGTGCCAGCAGAAGTTTCGAAGAGACCCAGTACTTC.